One sample yielded the 22 T cell receptor beta chains listed below, sequenced in a study of shared clonotypes between healthy human individuals. TCRdb keeps only in-frame clones here, not all; method: immunoSEQ multiplex PCR. The sample lists 80,000 to 100,000 clones, approximately 75% occurring once. The specimen sequenced was memory CD8+ T cells sorted from blood. Noted subset: CD45RO+ cells pooled with CCR7-negative TemRA cells. The receptors were gathered from a man aged 25-40 years in good health.

The rearrangement links TRBV19 to TRBJ1-1; D is possibly TRBD1 (5 bases). CDR1 LNHDA and CDR2 SQIVND come from the germline V gene (reference sequence). The CDR3 is 15 residues long. Trimming stripped 7 bases from V and 1 base from J, with 16 bases between. The chain's CDR3 is CASIPIWGANTEAFF. CDR3 bases: TGTGCCAGTATTCCTATTTGGGGCGCGAACACTGAAGCTTTCTTT.

J is TRBJ2-1 and V is TRBV28, with D possibly being TRBD1 (5 bases). Germline V gene data show CDR1 as MDHEN and CDR2 as SYDVKM. V lost 6 bases, J lost 1 base, and 13 bases lay in between. The CDR3 has 15 amino acids. CDR3: CASSNRLLSYNEQFF. The DNA of the CDR3 is TGTGCCAGCAGCAACAGGCTTTTGTCCTACAATGAGCAGTTCTTC.

This sequence joins TRBV2 and TRBJ2-1; D is unresolved. Germline lookup yields CDR1 SNHLY and CDR2 FYNNEI. Deletions cut 6 bases from V and 4 bases from J, with 4 bases between. There are 11 residues in the CDR3. The CDR3 protein is CASSYYNEQFF. The CDR3 DNA sequence: TGTGCCAGCAGCTATTACAATGAGCAGTTCTTC.

Notes on this clone: This likely traces to a read error, being one base from a far larger clone. V and J are TRBV15 and TRBJ2-1, with a possible D match to TRBD2 (6 bases). Germline V gene sequence: CDR1 LNHNV, CDR2 YYDKDF (reference sequence). V was pared by 4 bases and J by 10 bases, with 14 bases between. The CDR3 runs to 13 residues. CDR3 region: CATSKVSGEEQFF. CDR3 in DNA: TGTGCCACCAGCAAAGTTTCGGGAGAAGAGCAGTTCTTC.

In its sample, this clone was seen a few times. The rearrangement links TRBV27 to TRBJ1-4, with 7 positions matching TRBD1. The CDR3 runs to 15 residues. Trimming cost V 3 bases and J 4 bases; bases outside gene matches: 5. Germline CDR1 and CDR2: MNHEY and SMNVEV (reference sequence). This CDR3 is CASSLGGQSNEKLFF. CDR3 bases: TGTGCCAGCAGTTTGGGGGGACAGAGTAATGAAAAACTGTTTTTT.

V is TRBV13 and J is TRBJ1-3; D is undetermined. The V gene's germline CDR1 is PRHDT and CDR2 FYEKMQ (reference sequence). V was cut by 2 bases and J by 0 bases, with 11 bases left in between. The CDR3 runs 16 residues. This CDR3 reads CASSLNPRTSGNTIYF. In nucleotides, the CDR3 is TGTGCCAGCAGCTTAAACCCGCGGACCTCTGGAAACACCATATATTTT.

This chain joins TRBV7-2 and TRBJ2-3; TRBD1 aligns across 9 bases. The CDR3 covers 17 residues. J was trimmed by 7 bases and V by 2 bases; bases with no gene match: 13. Germline values: CDR1 SGHTA, CDR2 FQGNSA. This CDR3 reads CASSLSRTGERTNTQYF. The DNA of the CDR3 is TGTGCCAGCAGCTTAAGTCGGACAGGGGAGAGAACAAATACGCAGTATTTT.

This clone came up once. V is TRBV11-2 and J is TRBJ2-3; the D call may be TRBD1 or TRBD2 (5 bases each). Between the trimmed V and J ends, which lost 6 bases and 2 bases, there was a span of 12 bases. The CDR3 extends over 14 amino acids. The germline V gene has CDR1 SGHAT and CDR2 FQNNGV. CDR3 sequence reads: CASRLTGLTDTQYF. The CDR3 bases are TGTGCCAGCAGGCTGACGGGGCTCACAGATACGCAGTATTTT.

The chain has TRBV27 and TRBJ2-2; a possible D gene is TRBD1 (5 bases). Per germline, CDR1 MNHEY and CDR2 SMNVEV (reference sequence). With 1 base removed from V and 5 bases from J, the gap between germline ends came to 8 bases. The CDR3 is 14 amino acids. CDR3 sequence reads: CASSLWQGTGELFF. The CDR3 nucleotides are TGTGCCAGCAGTTTATGGCAGGGTACCGGGGAGCTGTTTTTT.

The chain joins TRBV5-4 to TRBJ2-1; D gene ambiguous. Germline CDR1 reads SGHNT; CDR2 reads YYREEE (reference sequence). The CDR3 spans 13 residues. V gave up 4 bases and J gave up 5 bases, with 10 bases separating them. CDR3 DNA: TGTGCCAGCAGCGCTACCTCGGACAATGAGCAGTTCTTC. It encodes CASSATSDNEQFF.

The genes are TRBV4-3 and TRBJ2-2, with 15 bases aligning to TRBD2. The CDR3 length is 21 residues. The V gene's germline CDR1 is LGHNA and CDR2 YSLEER. Losses at the gene ends were 0 bases for V and 1 base for J; bases not matched to a gene: 9. The CDR3 nucleotides read TGCGCCAGCAGCCAAGACGGTCAAGGACTAGCGGGAGGGTGGAACACCGGGGAGCTGTTTTTT. Encoded protein: CASSQDGQGLAGGWNTGELFF.

The rearrangement joins TRBV6-5 to TRBJ2-7; TRBD2 matches 12 bases. The CDR3 spans 15 residues. The ends lost 6 bases at V and 6 bases at J; junction bases unmatched: 9. Germline V lookup: CDR1 MNHEY, CDR2 SVGAGI. The DNA of the CDR3 is TGTGCCAGCAGCCAGGTGGGACTAGCGGGCTCCGAGCAGTACTTC. Its protein product is CASSQVGLAGSEQYF.

This chain joins TRBV29-1 and TRBJ2-1; 12 bases line up with TRBD2. Germline V gene lookup returns CDR1 SQVTM and CDR2 ANQGSEA. J gave up 8 bases and V 6 bases, and 17 bases lay outside the gene matches. The CDR3 loop spans 17 amino acids. CDR3 residues: CSVRTPGLAGSGYEQFF. The CDR3 nucleotides read TGCAGCGTGCGAACACCCGGACTAGCGGGATCGGGCTATGAGCAGTTCTTC.

This chain links TRBV29-1 with TRBJ2-3, with TRBD2 matching over 9 bases. The ends lost 7 bases at V and 6 bases at J; junction bases unmatched: 11. This CDR3 has 14 amino acids. Germline assignment: CDR1 SQVTM and CDR2 ANQGSEA. The CDR3 region is CSGGRSGRSDTQYF. DNA for the CDR3: TGCAGCGGGGGGAGGAGCGGGAGGTCGGATACGCAGTATTTT.

Many counts were recorded for this clone. The chain is built from TRBV10-2 and TRBJ2-1; TRBD1 might be the D (6 bases). The CDR3 length is 15 residues. V lost 6 bases, J lost 2 bases, and 14 bases lay in between. Germline CDR1 is WSHSY and CDR2 is SAAADI. In DNA, the CDR3 is TGCGCCAGCAGCAACAGGGATCCCACCTACAATGAGCAGTTCTTC. Translating gives CASSNRDPTYNEQFF.

The chain employs TRBV11-2 and TRBJ2-3, with D perhaps TRBD2 (6 bases). V lost 0 bases and J 6 bases, leaving 13 bases between the germline ends. This CDR3 has 15 residues. Germline CDR1 SGHAT, CDR2 FQNNGV. CDR3 loop: CASSLDSGGRDTQYF. The CDR3 coding sequence is TGTGCCAGCAGCTTAGATTCCGGGGGTCGCGATACGCAGTATTTT.

This clone turned up a few times. The same CDR3 is also encoded by other DNA sequences in this sample. The rearrangement links TRBV28 to TRBJ1-2; D is unclear. The germline V and J ends were trimmed by 4 bases and 3 bases, with 3 bases remaining between them. In germline, CDR1 is MDHEN, CDR2 SYDVKM. The CDR3 has 11 amino acids. The CDR3 spells CASSSHYGYTF. As DNA, the CDR3 is TGTGCCAGCAGTTCTCACTATGGCTACACCTTC.

This clone has just one count. The genes are TRBV15 and TRBJ2-1; tentatively, D is TRBD2 (6 bases). The germline CDR1 and CDR2 sequences are LNHNV and YYDKDF (reference sequence). This CDR3 is built from 15 residues. Trimming took 2 bases from V and 0 from J, leaving 8 bases between them. In nucleotides, the CDR3 is TGTGCCACCAGCAGAATGACTAGCTCCTACAATGAGCAGTTCTTC. Protein product: CATSRMTSSYNEQFF.

In its sample, this clone was seen a few times. CDR3 sequence reads: CATRGRDSNQPQHF. CDR3 coding DNA: TGTGCCACCCGGGGGCGGGATAGCAATCAGCCCCAGCATTTT. This rearrangement joins TRBV25-1 to TRBJ1-5; TRBD1 might be the D (6 bases). With 10 bases removed from V and 0 bases from J, the gap between germline ends came to 13 bases. Per germline, CDR1 MGHDK and CDR2 SYGVNS. This CDR3 is 14 amino acids long.

The chain carries TRBV27 and TRBJ2-7; D is undetermined. Germline V CDR1 and CDR2: MNHEY, SMNVEV (reference sequence). V was trimmed by 10 bases and J by 0 bases, leaving 19 bases between them. The CDR3 totals 15 residues. This CDR3 reads CANPNSPGSSYEQYF. The DNA of the CDR3 is TGTGCCAACCCTAACTCCCCGGGCAGCTCCTACGAGCAGTACTTC.

This chain links TRBV15 with TRBJ2-3; D might be TRBD2 (6 bases). V lost 5 bases to trimming and J lost 2 bases, with 14 bases between them. CDR3 size: 15 residues. Germline CDR1 is LNHNV and CDR2 is YYDKDF (reference sequence). The CDR3 loop is CATSLMRGVTDTQYF. CDR3 bases: TGTGCCACCAGCCTCATGCGGGGTGTCACAGATACGCAGTATTTT.

The rearrangement uses TRBV11-2 and TRBJ2-7, with D perhaps TRBD2 (5 bases). With 1 base removed from V and 0 bases from J, the gap between germline ends came to 10 bases. There are 15 residues in the CDR3. Germline CDR1 SGHAT, CDR2 FQNNGV. This chain's CDR3 is CASSLVARASYEQYF. CDR3 coding DNA: TGTGCCAGCAGCTTAGTAGCGCGGGCCTCCTACGAGCAGTACTTC. The variable domain in full, completed from reference TRBV11-2 and TRBJ2-7, reads EAGVAQSPRYKIIEKRQSVAFWCNPISGHATLYWYQQILGQGPKLLIQFQNNGVVDDSQLPKDRFSAERLKGVDSTLKIQPAKLEDSAVYLCASSLVARASYEQYFGPGTRLTVT.